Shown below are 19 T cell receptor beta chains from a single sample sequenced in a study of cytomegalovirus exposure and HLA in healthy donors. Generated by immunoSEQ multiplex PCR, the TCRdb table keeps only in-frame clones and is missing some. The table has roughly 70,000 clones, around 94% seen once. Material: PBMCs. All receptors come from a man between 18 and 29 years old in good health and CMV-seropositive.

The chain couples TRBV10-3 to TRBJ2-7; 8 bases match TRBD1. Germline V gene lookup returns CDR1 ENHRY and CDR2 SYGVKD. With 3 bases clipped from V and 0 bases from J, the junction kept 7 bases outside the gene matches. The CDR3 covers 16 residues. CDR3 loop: CAISDPGQESSYEQYF. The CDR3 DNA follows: TGTGCCATCAGTGACCCGGGACAGGAAAGCTCCTACGAGCAGTACTTC.

The CDR3 nucleotides are TGTGCCAGCAGTTTAAACTACGGTCAGGGACAGGGGGCCGGACAGCCCCAGCATTTT. The encoded protein is CASSLNYGQGQGAGQPQHF. V gene TRBV27 combines with J gene TRBJ1-5, with 12 bases lining up with TRBD1. The CDR3 runs to 19 residues. Germline CDR1 reads MNHEY; CDR2 reads SMNVEV (reference sequence). The V and J ends lost 2 bases and 7 bases, in that order; junction bases with no gene match: 15.

In DNA, the CDR3 is TGCGCCAGCAGCCAAAAGCTCGCCTACGAGCAGTACTTC. This sequence encodes CASSQKLAYEQYF. V gene TRBV4-1 combines with J gene TRBJ2-7; D is unresolved. V was pared by 2 bases and J by 2 bases, with 7 bases between. Germline assignment: CDR1 MGHRA and CDR2 YSYEKL. This CDR3 is built from 13 residues.

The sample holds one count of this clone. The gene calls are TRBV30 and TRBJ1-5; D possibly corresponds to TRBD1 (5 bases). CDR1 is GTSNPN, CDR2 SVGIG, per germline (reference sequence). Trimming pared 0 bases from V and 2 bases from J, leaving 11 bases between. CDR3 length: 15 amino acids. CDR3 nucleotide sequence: TGTGCCTGGAGTGTTTTGGGGGGGGGCAATCAGCCCCAGCATTTT. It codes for CAWSVLGGGNQPQHF.

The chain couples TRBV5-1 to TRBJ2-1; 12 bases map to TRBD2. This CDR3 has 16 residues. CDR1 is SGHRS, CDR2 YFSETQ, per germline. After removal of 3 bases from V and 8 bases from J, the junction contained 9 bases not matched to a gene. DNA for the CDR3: TGCGCCAGCAGCTCGCTAGCGGGAGGGGCTGGGGATGAGCAGTTCTTC. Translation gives CASSSLAGGAGDEQFF.

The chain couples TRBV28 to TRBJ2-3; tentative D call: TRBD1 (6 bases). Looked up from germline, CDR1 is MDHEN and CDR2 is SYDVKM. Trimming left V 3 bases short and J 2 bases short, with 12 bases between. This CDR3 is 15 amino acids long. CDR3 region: CASSFYRTVTDTQYF. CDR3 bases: TGTGCCAGCAGTTTTTATCGGACAGTCACAGATACGCAGTATTTT.

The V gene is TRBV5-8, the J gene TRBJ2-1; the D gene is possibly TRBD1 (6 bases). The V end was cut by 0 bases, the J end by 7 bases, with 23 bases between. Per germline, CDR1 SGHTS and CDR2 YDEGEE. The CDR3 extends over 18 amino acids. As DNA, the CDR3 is TGTGCCAGCAGCTTGGCACTGGTGGGGGCAGCTACGTGGAATGAGCAGTTCTTC. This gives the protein CASSLALVGAATWNEQFF.

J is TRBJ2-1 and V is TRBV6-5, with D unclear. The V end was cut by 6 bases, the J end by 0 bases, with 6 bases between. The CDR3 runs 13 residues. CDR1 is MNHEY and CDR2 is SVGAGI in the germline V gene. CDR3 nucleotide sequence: TGTGCCAGCAGCGCTAGCTCCTACAATGAGCAGTTCTTC. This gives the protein CASSASSYNEQFF.

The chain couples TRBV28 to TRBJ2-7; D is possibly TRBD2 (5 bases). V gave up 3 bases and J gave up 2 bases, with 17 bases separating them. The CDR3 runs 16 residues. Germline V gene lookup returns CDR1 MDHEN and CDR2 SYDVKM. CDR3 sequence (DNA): TGTGCCAGCAGTTTCGAGGAGGCAGGAACTACCTACGAGCAGTACTTC. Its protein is CASSFEEAGTTYEQYF.

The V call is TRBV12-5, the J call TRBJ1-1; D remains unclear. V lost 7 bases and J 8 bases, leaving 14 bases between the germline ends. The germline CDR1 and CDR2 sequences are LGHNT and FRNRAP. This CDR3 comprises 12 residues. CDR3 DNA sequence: TGTGCTAGTGCCGACGACACCACAGAAGCTTTCTTT. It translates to CASADDTTEAFF.

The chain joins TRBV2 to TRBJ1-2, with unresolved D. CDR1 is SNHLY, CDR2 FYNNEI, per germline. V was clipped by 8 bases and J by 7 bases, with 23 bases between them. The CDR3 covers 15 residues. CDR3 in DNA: TGTGCCAGCCCCTCTTTCGCGCTCGGGGTGCTTGGCTACACCTTC. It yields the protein CASPSFALGVLGYTF.

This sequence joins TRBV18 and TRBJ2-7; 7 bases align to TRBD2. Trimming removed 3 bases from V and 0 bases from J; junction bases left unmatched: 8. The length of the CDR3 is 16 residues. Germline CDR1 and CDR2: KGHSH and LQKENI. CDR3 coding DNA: TGTGCCAGCTCACCTATTAGCGGGCTGAGCTCCTACGAGCAGTACTTC. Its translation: CASSPISGLSSYEQYF.

DNA for the CDR3: TGTGCCAGCAGCAGGCTAGTTCGGCGGGGCCACAATGAGCAGTTCTTC. Protein sequence: CASSRLVRRGHNEQFF. V gene TRBV21-1 combines with J gene TRBJ2-1; the table assigns TRBD2, which was not confirmed against the DNA. TRBV21-1 is a pseudogene segment. The CDR3 spans 16 residues.

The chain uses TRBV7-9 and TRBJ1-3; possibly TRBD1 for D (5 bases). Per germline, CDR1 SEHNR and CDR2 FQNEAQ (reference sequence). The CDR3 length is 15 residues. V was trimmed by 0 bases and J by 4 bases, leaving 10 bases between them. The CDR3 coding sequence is TGTGCCAGCAGCTTAGCGGAGGGGATCGGAAACACCATATATTTT. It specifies CASSLAEGIGNTIYF.

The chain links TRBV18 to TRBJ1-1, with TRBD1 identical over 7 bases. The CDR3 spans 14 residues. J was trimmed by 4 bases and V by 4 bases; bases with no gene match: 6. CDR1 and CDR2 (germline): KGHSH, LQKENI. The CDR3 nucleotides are TGTGCCAGCTCACTCGACAGGGTGGGCACTGAAGCTTTCTTT. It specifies CASSLDRVGTEAFF.

The CDR3 sequence is CASGAGSGANVLTF. The CDR3 DNA sequence: TGTGCCAGCGGCGCAGGGTCTGGGGCCAACGTCCTGACTTTC. The chain combines TRBV6-5 with TRBJ2-6; a weak D match, TRBD1 (5 bases). This CDR3 is built from 14 residues. CDR1 and CDR2 (germline): MNHEY, SVGAGI. V lost 8 bases to trimming and J lost 1 base, with 9 bases between them.

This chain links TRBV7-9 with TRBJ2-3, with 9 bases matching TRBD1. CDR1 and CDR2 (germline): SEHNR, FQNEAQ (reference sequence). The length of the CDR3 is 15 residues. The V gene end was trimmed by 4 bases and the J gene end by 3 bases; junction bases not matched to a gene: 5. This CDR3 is CASSSNRGPTDTQYF. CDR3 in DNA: TGTGCCAGCAGCTCCAACAGGGGGCCAACAGATACGCAGTATTTT.

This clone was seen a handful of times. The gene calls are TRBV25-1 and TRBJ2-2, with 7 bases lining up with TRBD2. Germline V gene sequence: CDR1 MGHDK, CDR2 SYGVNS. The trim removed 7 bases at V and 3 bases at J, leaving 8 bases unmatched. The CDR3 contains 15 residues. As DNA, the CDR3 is TGTGCCAGCAATCCGGGGGGAGGGGACACCGGGGAGCTGTTTTTT. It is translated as CASNPGGGDTGELFF.

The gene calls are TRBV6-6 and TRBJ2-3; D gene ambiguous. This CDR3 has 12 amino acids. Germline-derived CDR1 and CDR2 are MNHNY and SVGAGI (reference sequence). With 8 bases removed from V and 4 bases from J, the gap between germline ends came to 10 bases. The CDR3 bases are TGTGCCAGCTTCCAGTGGCCAGATACGCAGTATTTT. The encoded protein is CASFQWPDTQYF.